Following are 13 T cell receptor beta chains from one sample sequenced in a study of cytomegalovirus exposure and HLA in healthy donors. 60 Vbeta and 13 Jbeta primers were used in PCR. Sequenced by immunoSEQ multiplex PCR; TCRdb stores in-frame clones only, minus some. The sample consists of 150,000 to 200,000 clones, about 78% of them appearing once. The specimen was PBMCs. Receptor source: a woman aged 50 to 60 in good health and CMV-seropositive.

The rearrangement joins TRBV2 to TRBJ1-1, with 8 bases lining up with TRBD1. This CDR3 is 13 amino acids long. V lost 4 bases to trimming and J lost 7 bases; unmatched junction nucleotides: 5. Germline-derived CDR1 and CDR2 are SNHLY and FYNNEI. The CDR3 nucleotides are TGTGCCAGCAGTGTCGGACAGGGTGGTGAAGCTTTCTTT. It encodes CASSVGQGGEAFF.

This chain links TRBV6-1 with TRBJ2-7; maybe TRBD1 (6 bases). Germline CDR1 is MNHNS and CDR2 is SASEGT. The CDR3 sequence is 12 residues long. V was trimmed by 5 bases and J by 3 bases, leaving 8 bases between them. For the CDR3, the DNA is TGTGCCAGCAGTACACAGGGCTACGAGCAGTACTTC. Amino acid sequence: CASSTQGYEQYF.

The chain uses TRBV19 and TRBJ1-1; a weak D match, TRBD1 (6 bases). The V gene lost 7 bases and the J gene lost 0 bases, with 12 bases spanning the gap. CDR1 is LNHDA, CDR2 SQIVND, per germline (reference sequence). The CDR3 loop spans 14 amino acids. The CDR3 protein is CASTYGTMNTEAFF. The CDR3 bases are TGTGCCAGTACCTATGGGACAATGAACACTGAAGCTTTCTTT.

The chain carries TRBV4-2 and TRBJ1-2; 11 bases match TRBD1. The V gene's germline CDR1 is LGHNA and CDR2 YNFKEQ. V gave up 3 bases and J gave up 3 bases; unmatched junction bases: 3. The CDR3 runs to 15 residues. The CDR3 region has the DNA TGTGCCAGCAGCCAGGGACAGGGGGAGTACTATGGCTACACCTTC. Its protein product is CASSQGQGEYYGYTF.

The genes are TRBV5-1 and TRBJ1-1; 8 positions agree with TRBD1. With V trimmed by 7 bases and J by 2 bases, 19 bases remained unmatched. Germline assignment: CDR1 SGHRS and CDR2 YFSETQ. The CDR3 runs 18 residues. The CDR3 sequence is CASRAVQGARYSNTEAFF. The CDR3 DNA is TGCGCCAGCCGGGCAGTGCAGGGGGCGCGTTATTCCAACACTGAAGCTTTCTTT.

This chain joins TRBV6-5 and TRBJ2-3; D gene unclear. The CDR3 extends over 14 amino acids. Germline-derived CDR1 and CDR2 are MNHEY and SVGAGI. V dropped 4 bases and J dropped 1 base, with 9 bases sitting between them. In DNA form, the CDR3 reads TGTGCCAGCAGTTCGTGGGCCGGCACAGATACGCAGTATTTT. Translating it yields CASSSWAGTDTQYF.

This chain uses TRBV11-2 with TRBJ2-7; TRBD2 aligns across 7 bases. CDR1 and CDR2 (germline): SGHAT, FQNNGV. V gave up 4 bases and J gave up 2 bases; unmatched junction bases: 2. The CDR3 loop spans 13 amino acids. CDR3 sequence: CASSWGGAYEQYF. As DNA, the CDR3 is TGTGCCAGCAGCTGGGGGGGGGCCTACGAGCAGTACTTC.

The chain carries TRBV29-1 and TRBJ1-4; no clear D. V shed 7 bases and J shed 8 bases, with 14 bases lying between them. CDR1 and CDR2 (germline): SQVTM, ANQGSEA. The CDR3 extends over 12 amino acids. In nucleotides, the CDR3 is TGCAGCGCCGCGGTCTTCAAGGAAAAACTGTTTTTT. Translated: CSAAVFKEKLFF.

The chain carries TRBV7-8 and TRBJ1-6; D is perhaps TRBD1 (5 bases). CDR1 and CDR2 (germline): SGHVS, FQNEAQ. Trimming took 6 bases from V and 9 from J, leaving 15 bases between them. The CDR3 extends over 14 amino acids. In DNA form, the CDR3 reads TGTGCCAGCAGACCGACAGTTACCCCTTCACCCCTCCACTTT. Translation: CASRPTVTPSPLHF. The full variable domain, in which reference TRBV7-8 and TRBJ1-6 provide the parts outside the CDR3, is GAGVSQSPRYKVAKRGQDVALRCDPISGHVSLFWYQQALGQGPEFLTYFQNEAQLDKSGLPSDRFFAERPEGSVSTLKIQRTQQEDSAVYLCASRPTVTPSPLHFGNGTRLTVT.

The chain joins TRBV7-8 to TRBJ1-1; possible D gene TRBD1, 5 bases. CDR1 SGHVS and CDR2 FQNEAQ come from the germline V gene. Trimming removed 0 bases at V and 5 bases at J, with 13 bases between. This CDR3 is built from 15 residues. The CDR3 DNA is TGTGCCAGCAGCTTAGCAAGTAGGGGTTTGACTGAAGCTTTCTTT. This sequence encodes CASSLASRGLTEAFF.

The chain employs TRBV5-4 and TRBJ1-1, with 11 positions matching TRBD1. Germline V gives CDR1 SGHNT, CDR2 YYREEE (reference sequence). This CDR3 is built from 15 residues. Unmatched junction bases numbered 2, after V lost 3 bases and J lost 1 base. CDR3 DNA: TGTGCCAGCAGCTGGGGACAGGGGGAGAACACTGAAGCTTTCTTT. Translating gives CASSWGQGENTEAFF. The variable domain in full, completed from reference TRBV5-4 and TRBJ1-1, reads ETGVTQSPTHLIKTRGQQVTLRCSSQSGHNTVSWYQQALGQGPQFIFQYYREEENGRGNFPPRFSGLQFPNYSSELNVNALELDDSALYLCASSWGQGENTEAFFGQGTRLTVV.

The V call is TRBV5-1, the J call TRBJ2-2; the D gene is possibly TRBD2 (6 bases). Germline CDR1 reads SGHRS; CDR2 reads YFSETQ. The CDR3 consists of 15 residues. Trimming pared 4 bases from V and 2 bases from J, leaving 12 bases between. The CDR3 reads CASSQMDYNTGELFF. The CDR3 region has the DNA TGCGCCAGCAGCCAAATGGACTACAACACCGGGGAGCTGTTTTTT.

As DNA, the CDR3 is TGTGCCAGCATTCGGGGTACTGAAGCTTTCTTT. Its translation is CASIRGTEAFF. The J gene is TRBJ1-1, the V gene TRBV27; no reliable D call. Germline CDR1 and CDR2: MNHEY and SMNVEV (reference sequence). The CDR3 is made up of 11 amino acids. Trimming pared 7 bases from V and 5 bases from J, leaving 8 bases between.